This T cell receptor beta chain derives from a study of beta chain features in type 1 diabetes. Of note for this clone: The same CDR3 arises from other DNA sequences in this sample as well.

Every isolated RNA sample was fully reverse transcribed, so sequencing captured expressed TCRB transcripts. Sequencing used immunoSEQ multiplex PCR; TCRdb keeps in-frame clones, though not all of them. The sample gives 350,000 or so clones, 20% of which show up once; 0.044% is in the top ten. Germline assignment: CDR1 KGHSH and CDR2 LQKENI. J was trimmed by 0 bases and V by 3 bases; bases with no gene match: 2. This CDR3 contains 14 residues. Sequencing input: naive CD4+ T cells from blood. This TCR came from a woman between 18 and 29 years old in good health. V is TRBV18 and J is TRBJ2-7, with 7 bases aligning to TRBD1. Here the CDR3 reads CASSPGTDSYEQYF. In DNA, the CDR3 is TGTGCCAGCTCACCCGGGACAGACTCCTACGAGCAGTACTTC.